This T cell receptor (beta chain) was found in a study of T-cell memory formation after mild COVID-19. Regarding the study as a whole: Later expanders leaned toward CD4+, whereas clones contracting from day 15 to 85 were balanced CD4/CD8. CM and EM subsets held most contracting CD4+ clones; EMRA held CD8+ ones. Prior to infection, memory already included some responding clones, suggesting cross-reactive memory joined.

Trimming took 1 base from V and 7 from J, leaving 13 bases between them. Germline lookup yields CDR1 MNHEY and CDR2 SVGEGT. The CDR3 covers 15 residues. This clonotype has a handful of counts. Its antigen is undetermined. Employing constant-segment primers, 5'RACE generated TCR alpha and TCR beta cDNA libraries bearing sample barcodes and UMIs. TCRdb itself ran the 5' RACE reads through MiXCR, one entry per CDR3 protein. The top ten clones hold 20% to 25% of a sample with 400,000 to 450,000 distinct CDR3 sequences, 18% of them seen once. Sequencing input: PBMCs or a T cell subset sorted from them (not recorded which). The TCR comes from a man younger than 35 who had mild COVID-19 (a few samples of this study predate the infection). Cell type and time point are not known. This sequence joins TRBV6-2 or TRBV6-3 and TRBJ2-2; D possibly matches TRBD1 or TRBD2 (5 bases each). CDR3 region: CASSYWDPTSGELFF. CDR3 in DNA: TGTGCCAGCAGTTACTGGGACCCGACAAGCGGGGAGCTGTTTTTT.